This T cell receptor (beta chain) was sequenced in a study of cytomegalovirus exposure and HLA in healthy donors. Notes on the study in general: Some V segments could not be told apart, so they were left out, TRBV6-2 and TRBV6-3 among them. TCR beta sequences numbering fewer than 20,000 were associated with HLA alleles at 0.05 false discovery rate in a later analysis. Most CMV-associated TCR beta chains were later found to appear HLA-restricted.

Primers: 60 Vbeta forward and 13 Jbeta reverse. TCRdb's copy holds only in-frame clones and misses some; the assay was immunoSEQ multiplex PCR. The repertoire holds about 160,000 clones, with 70% to 80% as singletons. Germline values: CDR1 SSHAT, CDR2 FNYEAQ (reference sequence). This CDR3 is 14 amino acids long. Trimming left V 5 bases short and J 3 bases short, with 13 bases between. As regards this clone: Its antigen is not known.

Source material: PBMCs. The source of this sequence is a man aged 18 to 29 in good health and CMV-seropositive. V is TRBV7-7 and J is TRBJ2-5, with D possibly TRBD1 on 5 matching bases. CDR3 loop: CASSRNPREETQYF. As DNA, the CDR3 is TGTGCCAGCAGCCGTAATCCCAGGGAAGAGACCCAGTACTTC.